Each of the 8 T cell receptor beta chains below was sequenced from the same sample in a study of blood T cell repertoires in COVID-19. Sequencing was performed with immunoSEQ multiplex PCR; in TCRdb, only in-frame clones are kept and a portion is missing. The sample yields 200,000 to 300,000 clones, approximately 90% seen once. The sequenced material came from PBMCs or T cells enriched from blood (not recorded which). These receptors all stem from a woman in her thirties who had recovered from COVID-19.

The V call is TRBV5-4, the J call TRBJ1-1; D perhaps matches TRBD1 (6 bases). The length of the CDR3 is 14 residues. Germline CDR1 SGHNT, CDR2 YYREEE (reference sequence). V shed 3 bases and J shed 7 bases, with 16 bases lying between them. This chain's CDR3 is CASSSGGAGYEAFF. The CDR3 bases are TGTGCCAGCAGCTCCGGGGGGGCCGGTTATGAAGCTTTCTTT.

The chain recombines TRBV4-3 with TRBJ1-6; the D gene is possibly TRBD1 (6 bases). V was pared by 6 bases and J by 14 bases, with 20 bases between. CDR1 and CDR2 from the germline V gene are LGHNA and YSLEER. This CDR3 is 14 amino acids long. The CDR3 sequence is CASSQQGFDKALHF. The CDR3 DNA reads TGCGCCAGCAGTCAACAGGGCTTTGATAAAGCCCTCCACTTT.

The chain combines TRBV4-2 with TRBJ2-1, with D uncertain. The CDR3 loop spans 16 amino acids. Germline V gene data show CDR1 as LGHNA and CDR2 as YNFKEQ. V lost 0 bases and J 0 bases, leaving 9 bases between the germline ends. CDR3 region: CASSQDVSNSYNEQFF. The CDR3, as DNA: TGTGCCAGCAGCCAAGATGTGTCAAACTCCTACAATGAGCAGTTCTTC.

The V and J genes are TRBV28 and TRBJ2-1; 9 nucleotides line up with TRBD2. With 2 bases clipped from V and 4 bases from J, the junction kept 6 bases outside the gene matches. In germline, CDR1 is MDHEN, CDR2 SYDVKM. CDR3 size: 16 residues. The CDR3 region is CASSLVRGRDYNEQFF. CDR3 DNA: TGTGCCAGCAGTTTAGTTCGCGGGAGGGATTACAATGAGCAGTTCTTC. The variable domain in full, with the rest retrieved from reference TRBV28 and TRBJ2-1, is DVKVTQSSRYLVKRTGEKVFLECVQDMDHENMFWYRQDPGLGLRLIYFSYDVKMKEKGDIPEGYSVSREKKERFSLILESASTNQTSMYLCASSLVRGRDYNEQFFGPGTRLTVL.

This rearrangement joins TRBV7-9 to TRBJ2-3; D might be TRBD2 (6 bases). The CDR3 loop spans 13 amino acids. CDR1 SEHNR and CDR2 FQNEAQ come from the germline V gene (reference sequence). V lost 4 bases to trimming and J lost 6 bases, with 11 bases between them. The CDR3 sequence is CASSSRDSDTQYF. CDR3 DNA sequence: TGTGCCAGCAGCTCCCGGGACTCCGATACGCAGTATTTT.

The chain is built from TRBV11-2 and TRBJ2-1; 8 nucleotides agree with TRBD1. J gave up 6 bases and V 3 bases, and 7 bases lay outside the gene matches. The CDR3 runs to 15 residues. CDR1 is SGHAT and CDR2 is FQNNGV in the germline V gene. The CDR3 coding sequence is TGTGCCAGCAGCTTGGGGCAGGGGGCGCCCAATGAGCAGTTCTTC. Translation: CASSLGQGAPNEQFF.

This sequence joins TRBV6-2 or TRBV6-3 and TRBJ1-6; D is undetermined. Germline V gene data show CDR1 as MNHEY and CDR2 as SVGEGT. CDR3 length: 14 residues. V lost 5 bases to trimming and J lost 7 bases, with 12 bases between them. The CDR3: CASSRPEANSPLHF. The CDR3 coding sequence is TGTGCCAGCAGTCGCCCCGAGGCGAATTCACCCCTCCACTTT.

The chain recombines TRBV15 with TRBJ1-5; D is unresolved. This CDR3 has 13 amino acids. Per the germline V gene, CDR1 is LNHNV and CDR2 is YYDKDF (reference sequence). V lost 1 base and J lost 7, with 8 bases in between. CDR3 coding DNA: TGTGCCACCAGCAGAGTGGTGGAGCAGCCCCAGCATTTT. It codes for CATSRVVEQPQHF.